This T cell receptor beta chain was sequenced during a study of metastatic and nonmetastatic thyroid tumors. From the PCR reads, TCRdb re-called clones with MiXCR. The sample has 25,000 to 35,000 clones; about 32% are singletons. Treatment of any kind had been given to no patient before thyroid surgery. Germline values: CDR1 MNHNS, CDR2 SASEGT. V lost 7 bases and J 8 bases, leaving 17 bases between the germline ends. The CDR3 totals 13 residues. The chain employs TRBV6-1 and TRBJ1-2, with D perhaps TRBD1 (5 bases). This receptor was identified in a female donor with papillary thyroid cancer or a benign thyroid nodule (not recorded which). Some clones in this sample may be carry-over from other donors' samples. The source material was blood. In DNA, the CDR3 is TGTGCCAGCACCCCGGACACCGCGGGAGGCTACACCTTC. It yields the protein CASTPDTAGGYTF.